Sequencing of this TCR beta chain was carried out in a study of blood T cell repertoires in COVID-19. Across the study: Donors in the United States, Italy and Spain gave samples during acute or convalescent COVID-19. The cDNA or gDNA used as material had been derived from T cells, B-cell-depleted T cells, or PBMCs.

Germline V lookup: CDR1 SGDLS, CDR2 YYNGEE. The CDR3 has 17 residues. V was trimmed by 4 bases and J by 4 bases, leaving 23 bases between them. In Seattle, patients joined the study during active infection and were tracked longitudinally. Per the original data handling: Estimated nucleated cell counts came from reference gene primer amplification. Clones were sequenced by immunoSEQ multiplex PCR, and TCRdb holds only the in-frame ones, with some missing. The DNA was the basis for D and trimming; V, J and clone size are from that table. This table has some 220,000 clones, approximately 78% appearing once.

The sample comprised peripheral blood. The chain carries TRBV9 and TRBJ1-2, with a tentative D call TRBD1 (5 bases). This clonotype was sampled from a woman in her 70s with COVID-19, enrolled during active disease. In DNA, the CDR3 is TGTGCCAGCAGCACTCGACCCCGGGGGGAAGATATCTATGGCTACACCTTC. It yields the protein CASSTRPRGEDIYGYTF.